Reported below is one T cell receptor beta chain. The data were taken from a study of blood T cell repertoires in COVID-19. The overall study: The cDNA or gDNA used as material had been derived from T cells, B-cell-depleted T cells, or PBMCs.

This table comes from immunoSEQ multiplex PCR, and its TCRdb copy is limited to in-frame clones, with some not included. The data contain about 83,000 clones, roughly 87% of them singletons. The CDR3 is 16 amino acids. Germline V CDR1 and CDR2: MNHNY, SVGAGI (reference sequence). Trimming left V 6 bases short and J 4 bases short, with 21 bases between. The sequence was collected from a woman aged 45 to 65 with active or convalescent COVID-19. The chain couples TRBV6-6 to TRBJ1-1, with D perhaps matching TRBD1 (5 bases). Sequenced sample: peripheral blood. CDR3 nucleotide sequence: TGTGCCAGCAGGGCGGGAGGCGGGGGAATAAGCACTGAAGCTTTCTTT. This sequence encodes CASRAGGGGISTEAFF.